This is a list of T cell receptor beta chains from one sample in a study of shared clonotypes between healthy human individuals. Generated by immunoSEQ multiplex PCR, the TCRdb table keeps only in-frame clones and is missing some. This sample carries hundreds of thousands of clones, about 74% of them seen once, and the ten largest clones take more than 10%. The sequenced material came from PBMCs. All receptors come from a woman in her 40s in good health. Some clones in this sample may be carry-over from other donors' samples. Each CDR3 is given with its conserved first and last residue. A D gene is named only where the DNA matches it firmly. Where a row states a size, it is once, few, many or the class of an expanded clone; other rows omit it.

j_gene,abundance,v_gene,d_gene,CDR3aa,CDR3nt
TRBJ2-4,NA,TRBV29-1,TRBD1,CSGTGVAKNIQYF,TGCAGCGGTACAGGGGTAGCCAAAAACATTCAGTACTTC
TRBJ1-1,NA,TRBV5-1,NA,CASSTSENTEAFF,TGCGCCAGCAGCACCTCAGAGAACACTGAAGCTTTCTTT
TRBJ2-7,NA,TRBV4-1,NA,CASSHPATSPEQYF,TGCGCCAGCAGCCACCCGGCCACAAGTCCCGAGCAGTACTTC
TRBJ2-7,NA,TRBV7-9,NA,CASSPGRTSYEQYF,TGTGCCAGCAGCCCGGGACGTACTTCCTACGAGCAGTACTTC
TRBJ1-1,NA,TRBV5-1,NA,CASSLLADNTEAFF,TGCGCCAGCAGCTTGTTGGCGGATAACACTGAAGCTTTCTTT
TRBJ1-2,NA,TRBV9,NA,CASSTSSSYGYTF,TGTGCCAGCAGCACCAGCTCGAGCTATGGCTACACCTTC
TRBJ2-7,NA,TRBV5-1,NA,CASSYTGGDYEQYF,TGCGCCAGCAGCTACACAGGAGGAGACTACGAGCAGTACTTC
TRBJ2-2,few,TRBV2,NA,CASSVGTGELFF,TGTGCCAGCAGTGTCGGCACCGGGGAGCTGTTTTTT
TRBJ2-7,NA,TRBV28,TRBD2,CASSLGLAGPYSYEQYF,TGTGCCAGCAGTTTGGGACTAGCGGGACCGTACTCCTACGAGCAGTACTTC
TRBJ2-1,many,TRBV30,NA,CAWMFTSYNEQFF,TGTGCCTGGATGTTTACGAGCTACAATGAGCAGTTCTTC
TRBJ2-5,NA,TRBV11-1,NA,CASSSRRETQYF,TGTGCCAGCAGCTCTAGACGGGAGACCCAGTACTTC
TRBJ2-1,few,TRBV28,NA,CASSAPRGWYNEQFF,TGTGCCAGCAGTGCCCCCCGGGGGTGGTACAATGAGCAGTTCTTC
TRBJ1-1,NA,TRBV5-1,NA,CASSGGVGMNTEAFF,TGCGCCAGCAGCGGCGGGGTGGGGATGAACACTGAAGCTTTCTTT
TRBJ2-5,few,TRBV27,NA,CASSQRQLFQETQYF,TGTGCCAGCAGTCAAAGACAGCTTTTCCAAGAGACCCAGTACTTC
TRBJ2-1,NA,TRBV4-1,TRBD2,CASSPQRGTSGTYEQFF,TGCGCCAGCAGCCCTCAGCGGGGGACTAGCGGCACTTATGAGCAGTTCTTC
TRBJ2-1,NA,TRBV9,NA,CASSAKGIRGNEQFF,TGTGCCAGCAGCGCCAAAGGGATTCGAGGCAATGAGCAGTTCTTC
TRBJ1-5,NA,TRBV7-2,NA,CASSFQGTVNQPQHF,TGTGCCAGCAGCTTCCAGGGGACGGTCAATCAGCCCCAGCATTTT
TRBJ2-5,few,TRBV30,NA,CAWTPAPGSQETQYF,TGTGCCTGGACCCCGGCCCCGGGGAGCCAAGAGACCCAGTACTTC
TRBJ1-1,NA,TRBV30,NA,CARTETGMNTEAFF,TGTGCCCGTACCGAGACAGGCATGAACACTGAAGCTTTCTTT
TRBJ2-6,NA,TRBV5-4,NA,CASSLVVFGANVLTF,TGTGCCAGCAGCTTGGTCGTCTTTGGGGCCAACGTCCTGACTTTC
TRBJ2-3,NA,TRBV5-1,NA,CASSLEGPRTDTQYF,TGCGCCAGCAGCTTGGAAGGTCCACGCACAGATACGCAGTATTTT
TRBJ2-5,many,TRBV15,NA,CATNIEQETQYF,TGTGCCACCAATATTGAGCAAGAGACCCAGTACTTC
TRBJ2-1,NA,TRBV7-9,NA,CASSPQGSAYNEQFF,TGTGCCAGCAGCCCTCAGGGCAGTGCCTACAATGAGCAGTTCTTC
TRBJ2-3,once,TRBV12-5,TRBD2,CASGRGDRNTDTQYF,TGTGCTAGTGGCCGGGGGGACCGAAACACAGATACGCAGTATTTT
TRBJ1-6,NA,TRBV6-5,NA,CASSYRKEYSPLHF,TGTGCCAGCAGTTACAGGAAGGAATACTCCCCCCTCCACTTT
TRBJ1-2,once,TRBV10-1,NA,CASSESDRVLRGANYGYTF,TGCGCCAGCAGTGAGTCCGACCGGGTTCTCAGGGGAGCTAACTATGGCTACACCTTC
TRBJ1-1,NA,TRBV13,TRBD1,CASSAQGVMNTEAFF,TGTGCCAGCAGCGCCCAGGGGGTAATGAACACTGAAGCTTTCTTT
TRBJ2-7,many,TRBV7-9,TRBD2,CASSQSGSPSYEQYF,TGTGCCAGCAGCCAGAGCGGGAGCCCCTCCTACGAGCAGTACTTC
TRBJ1-1,NA,TRBV2,NA,CASSVYKNTEAFF,TGTGCCAGCAGTGTTTACAAGAACACTGAAGCTTTCTTT
TRBJ1-1,NA,TRBV9,TRBD1,CASSVGDRGGYTEAFF,TGTGCCAGCAGCGTAGGGGATAGAGGGGGCTACACTGAAGCTTTCTTT
TRBJ2-7,NA,TRBV4-3,TRBD1,CASSQGAGQEAYEQYF,TGCGCCAGCAGCCAAGGGGCGGGACAGGAAGCCTACGAGCAGTACTTC
TRBJ2-2,few,TRBV7-2,TRBD1,CASSSTGGVGTGELFF,TGTGCCAGCAGCTCAACAGGGGGCGTTGGCACCGGGGAGCTGTTTTTT
TRBJ2-7,NA,TRBV28,NA,CASQREYEQYF,TGTGCCAGCCAGCGCGAGTACGAGCAGTACTTC
TRBJ2-5,NA,TRBV27,NA,CASSKWTDAETQYF,TGTGCCAGCAGCAAATGGACCGACGCAGAGACCCAGTACTTC
TRBJ1-2,NA,TRBV5-4,NA,CASHAGGGYGYTF,TGTGCCAGTCACGCAGGAGGCGGCTATGGCTACACCTTC
TRBJ1-2,NA,TRBV6-1,NA,CASSGGGFGYGYTF,TGTGCCAGCAGTGGCGGAGGGTTTGGCTATGGCTACACCTTC
TRBJ2-7,NA,TRBV4-2,TRBD2,CASSQKFGWSAAGIVVEQYF,TGTGCCAGCAGCCAAAAATTCGGATGGTCAGCAGCGGGAATAGTGGTAGAGCAGTACTTC
TRBJ2-7,NA,TRBV7-8,NA,CASGKTGLPYEQYF,TGTGCCAGCGGCAAAACAGGGTTGCCCTACGAGCAGTACTTC
TRBJ2-3,NA,TRBV7-3,NA,CASSLAQKTGDTQYF,TGTGCCAGCAGCTTAGCTCAGAAAACGGGAGATACGCAGTATTTT
TRBJ2-2,NA,TRBV11-2,NA,CASSDRRTRTGELFF,TGTGCCAGCAGCGACCGGAGGACACGCACCGGGGAGCTGTTTTTT
TRBJ2-3,NA,TRBV29-1,NA,CSVDTGGSGADTQYF,TGCAGCGTTGACACGGGTGGATCGGGCGCAGATACGCAGTATTTT
TRBJ2-1,NA,TRBV30,NA,CAWSKSRASYNEQFF,TGTGCCTGGAGTAAGTCGCGGGCGTCCTACAATGAGCAGTTCTTC